The rows below give T cell receptor beta chains drawn from one sample of a study of sequential checkpoint blockade in melanoma. Data came from immunoSEQ multiplex PCR; TCRdb stores just in-frame clones and leaves some out. The data hold 25,000 to 30,000 clones, with 75% to 85% observed a single time. This specimen consisted of CD8+ T cells sorted from blood (inferred from file names), obtained from a patient given nivolumab and ipilimumab in sequence. The source of these receptors is a human donor with melanoma. Both conserved end residues are trimmed from each CDR3. The order of the fields is J gene, V gene, clone size, D gene, CDR3 protein. A D gene is named only where the DNA matches it firmly. The size of a clone is reported for some rows only, either as once, few or many, or as a class for expanded clones.

J gene: TRBJ2-1
V gene: TRBV9
clone size: .
D gene: TRBD2
CDR3 protein: ASSPHLGTSTNEQF

J gene: TRBJ2-2
V gene: TRBV9
clone size: .
D gene: TRBD1
CDR3 protein: ASSHDRVGGELF

J gene: TRBJ2-5
V gene: TRBV6-1
clone size: .
D gene: TRBD1
CDR3 protein: ASSPGQTGGETQY

J gene: TRBJ1-1
V gene: TRBV6-5
clone size: .
D gene: TRBD1
CDR3 protein: ASSYVPQGESAEAF

J gene: TRBJ1-2
V gene: TRBV4-1
clone size: .
D gene: TRBD1
CDR3 protein: ASSQDRTAGYGYT

J gene: TRBJ2-1
V gene: TRBV6-1
clone size: .
D gene: .
CDR3 protein: ASREGRGFNEQF

J gene: TRBJ2-1
V gene: TRBV7-2
clone size: .
D gene: .
CDR3 protein: ASSLFGSLNNEQF

J gene: TRBJ1-5
V gene: TRBV7-6
clone size: .
D gene: TRBD1
CDR3 protein: ASSLVGGLNQPQH

J gene: TRBJ1-1
V gene: TRBV7-9
clone size: .
D gene: .
CDR3 protein: ASSLGWGDTEAF

J gene: TRBJ2-3
V gene: TRBV4-3
clone size: .
D gene: TRBD1
CDR3 protein: ASSQGGQGLTDTQY

J gene: TRBJ1-1
V gene: TRBV6-1
clone size: .
D gene: TRBD1
CDR3 protein: ASSEPGGSTEAF

J gene: TRBJ2-7
V gene: TRBV7-2
clone size: .
D gene: TRBD1
CDR3 protein: ASSSGTGVSEQY

J gene: TRBJ2-2
V gene: TRBV2
clone size: .
D gene: TRBD2
CDR3 protein: ASGGDPWVNTGELF

J gene: TRBJ2-1
V gene: TRBV19
clone size: .
D gene: .
CDR3 protein: ASSHTSSNEQF

J gene: TRBJ2-3
V gene: TRBV21-1
clone size: .
D gene: .
CDR3 protein: ASGNPTGIGEDTQY

J gene: TRBJ2-1
V gene: TRBV4-1
clone size: .
D gene: TRBD1
CDR3 protein: ASSQDPGQGALWQF

J gene: TRBJ2-1
V gene: TRBV11-2
clone size: .
D gene: .
CDR3 protein: ASSPQEGTPYNEQF

J gene: TRBJ2-1
V gene: TRBV29-1
clone size: .
D gene: TRBD2
CDR3 protein: SEYQAGGIYNEQF

J gene: TRBJ2-1
V gene: TRBV7-9
clone size: .
D gene: .
CDR3 protein: ASSFADEQF

J gene: TRBJ2-1
V gene: TRBV4-3
clone size: .
D gene: TRBD2
CDR3 protein: ASSLTSGSRNEQF

J gene: TRBJ2-7
V gene: TRBV2
clone size: once
D gene: .
CDR3 protein: ASRNPGQRQY

J gene: TRBJ2-3
V gene: TRBV5-6
clone size: .
D gene: TRBD2
CDR3 protein: ASSLDRAGAYTDTQY

J gene: TRBJ2-3
V gene: TRBV19
clone size: .
D gene: TRBD1
CDR3 protein: ASTRDREDTQY

J gene: TRBJ2-2
V gene: TRBV13
clone size: .
D gene: .
CDR3 protein: ASSFGTHTGELF

J gene: TRBJ2-7
V gene: TRBV7-2
clone size: once
D gene: TRBD1
CDR3 protein: ASSLGTGSHEQY

J gene: TRBJ2-2
V gene: TRBV27
clone size: .
D gene: TRBD1
CDR3 protein: ASSPWDREGELF

J gene: TRBJ2-7
V gene: TRBV7-9
clone size: few
D gene: TRBD1
CDR3 protein: ASSMTGASKY

J gene: TRBJ2-1
V gene: TRBV19
clone size: .
D gene: .
CDR3 protein: ATWRNEQF

J gene: TRBJ2-7
V gene: TRBV5-5
clone size: .
D gene: .
CDR3 protein: ASSSPGSFEQY

J gene: TRBJ2-2
V gene: TRBV11-2
clone size: .
D gene: .
CDR3 protein: ASSMTSGELF

J gene: TRBJ2-7
V gene: TRBV7-2
clone size: .
D gene: TRBD2
CDR3 protein: ASSLAASGGIEQY

J gene: TRBJ2-3
V gene: TRBV30
clone size: .
D gene: TRBD1
CDR3 protein: AWSVGTGGLDTQY

J gene: TRBJ1-2
V gene: TRBV29-1
clone size: .
D gene: TRBD1
CDR3 protein: SVKGAVDYGYT

J gene: TRBJ1-5
V gene: TRBV4-3
clone size: .
D gene: .
CDR3 protein: ASSQDMYQPQH

J gene: TRBJ2-2
V gene: TRBV4-3
clone size: .
D gene: .
CDR3 protein: ASSQDRGMNTGELF

J gene: TRBJ2-7
V gene: TRBV7-9
clone size: .
D gene: .
CDR3 protein: ASSGTGLSYEQY

J gene: TRBJ1-1
V gene: TRBV7-9
clone size: .
D gene: TRBD1
CDR3 protein: ASRLQGGLNTEAF

J gene: TRBJ1-5
V gene: TRBV12-1
clone size: .
D gene: .
CDR3 protein: ASRAPPPFRKNQPQH

J gene: TRBJ1-2
V gene: TRBV7-2
clone size: once
D gene: .
CDR3 protein: ASSSPGTTHNYGYT

J gene: TRBJ2-5
V gene: TRBV27
clone size: .
D gene: TRBD1
CDR3 protein: ASSLMTGDQETQY

J gene: TRBJ1-1
V gene: TRBV6-5
clone size: .
D gene: .
CDR3 protein: ASSYSAGNTEAF

J gene: TRBJ2-3
V gene: TRBV7-9
clone size: .
D gene: TRBD2
CDR3 protein: ASSLGGGEVIDTQY

J gene: TRBJ1-1
V gene: TRBV2
clone size: .
D gene: .
CDR3 protein: ASSAVFGSEAF

J gene: TRBJ2-7
V gene: TRBV18
clone size: once
D gene: .
CDR3 protein: ASSPMGRENPLY

J gene: TRBJ1-1
V gene: TRBV30
clone size: once
D gene: .
CDR3 protein: AWSGGAGSPEAF

J gene: TRBJ1-5
V gene: TRBV6-5
clone size: .
D gene: .
CDR3 protein: ASSYSHDSNQPQH

J gene: TRBJ2-5
V gene: TRBV4-2
clone size: .
D gene: .
CDR3 protein: ASSQDPIWGEETQY

J gene: TRBJ2-5
V gene: TRBV27
clone size: once
D gene: .
CDR3 protein: ATGGTGHSLETQY